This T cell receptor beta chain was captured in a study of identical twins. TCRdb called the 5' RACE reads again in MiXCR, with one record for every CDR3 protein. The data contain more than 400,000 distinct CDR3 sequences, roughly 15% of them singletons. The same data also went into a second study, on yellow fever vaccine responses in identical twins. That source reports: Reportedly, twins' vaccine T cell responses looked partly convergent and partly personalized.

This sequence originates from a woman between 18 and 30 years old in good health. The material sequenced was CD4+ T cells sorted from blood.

The CDR3 sequence: CASRRTHGDNQPQHF. In DNA, the CDR3 is TGTGCCAGCAGGCGGACACACGGAGACAATCAGCCCCAGCATTTT. The chain employs TRBV2 and TRBJ1-5; the D gene is possibly TRBD1 (5 bases). Trimming removed 6 bases from V and 3 bases from J, with 15 bases in between. The CDR3 totals 15 residues. The germline V gene has CDR1 SNHLY and CDR2 FYNNEI.